The rows below give T cell receptor beta chains drawn from one sample of a study of PD-1 blockade in classical Hodgkin lymphoma. Repertoires were generated with immunoSEQ multiplex PCR, while TCRdb's copy carries only in-frame clones and drops some. The profile covers some 93,000 clones, with roughly 78% appearing a single time and roughly 10% taken by the ten largest. Specimen: peripheral blood mononuclear cells (PBMCs), collected before the fourth cycle of nivolumab. These receptors all stem from a human donor with classical Hodgkin lymphoma. The CDR3 runs from the conserved cysteine through the conserved F or W.

len	v_gene	j_gene	CDR3aa
14	TRBV5-4	TRBJ2-3	CASSVGGSTDTQYF
15	TRBV11-3	TRBJ1-1	CASSPSQGKNTEAFF
14	TRBV6-6	TRBJ2-3	CASSSTTSGRLTAF
13	TRBV6-4	TRBJ2-5	CASIGRSVETQYF
14	TRBV6-5	TRBJ2-7	CASKPGQGSYEQYF
12	TRBV2	TRBJ1-2	CASIREESGYTF
16	TRBV5-6	TRBJ2-7	CASSFGVGLGSYEQYF
17	TRBV5-1	TRBJ2-3	CASSSTLAGALTDTQYF
16	TRBV7-9	TRBJ2-1	CASSLVVRLEYNEQFF
15	TRBV6-6	TRBJ2-2	CASSRTGANTGELFF
15	TRBV28	TRBJ2-7	CASSTGTDETYEQYF
17	TRBV9	TRBJ2-3	CASSERLAGGLADTQYF
17	TRBV19	TRBJ2-5	CASTPSLLAGSRETQYF
15	TRBV4-2	TRBJ1-5	CASSPGRGRNQPQHF
17	TRBV6-4	TRBJ2-7	CASRANQQGASSYEQYF
17	TRBV18	TRBJ1-5	CASSQRQASLSNQPQHF
14	TRBV28	TRBJ2-5	CASSSGARQETQYF
15	TRBV18	TRBJ1-2	CASSPPASSPGGYTF
15	TRBV27	TRBJ1-5	CASRGQGAAYQAQHF